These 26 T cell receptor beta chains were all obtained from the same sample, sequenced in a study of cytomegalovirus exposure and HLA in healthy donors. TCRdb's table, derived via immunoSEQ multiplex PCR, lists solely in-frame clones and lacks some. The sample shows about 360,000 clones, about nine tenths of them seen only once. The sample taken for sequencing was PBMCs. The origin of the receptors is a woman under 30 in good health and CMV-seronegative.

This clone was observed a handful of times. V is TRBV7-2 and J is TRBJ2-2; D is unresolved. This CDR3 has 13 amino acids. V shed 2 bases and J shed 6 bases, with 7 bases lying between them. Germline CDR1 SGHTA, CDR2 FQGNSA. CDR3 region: CASSLNIPGELFF. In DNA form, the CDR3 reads TGTGCCAGCAGCTTAAATATTCCCGGGGAGCTGTTTTTT. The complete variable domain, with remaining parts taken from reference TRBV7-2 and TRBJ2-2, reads GAGVSQSPSNKVTEKGKDVELRCDPISGHTALYWYRQSLGQGLEFLIYFQGNSAPDKSGLPSDRFSAERTGGSVSTLTIQRTQQEDSAVYLCASSLNIPGELFFGEGSRLTVL.

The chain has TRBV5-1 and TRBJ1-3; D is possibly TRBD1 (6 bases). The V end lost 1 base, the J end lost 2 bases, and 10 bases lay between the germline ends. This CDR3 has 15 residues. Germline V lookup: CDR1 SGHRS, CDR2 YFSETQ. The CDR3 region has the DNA TGCGCCAGCAGCTTGAGGGGGGGACCTGGAAACACCATATATTTT. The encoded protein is CASSLRGGPGNTIYF.

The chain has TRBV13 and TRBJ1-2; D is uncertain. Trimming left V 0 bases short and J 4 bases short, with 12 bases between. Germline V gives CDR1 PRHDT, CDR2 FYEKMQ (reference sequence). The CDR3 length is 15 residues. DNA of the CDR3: TGTGCCAGCAGCTTAGGCGGGTTTACGGGCTATGGCTACACCTTC. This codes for CASSLGGFTGYGYTF. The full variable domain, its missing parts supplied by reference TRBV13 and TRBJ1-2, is AAGVIQSPRHLIKEKRETATLKCYPIPRHDTVYWYQQGPGQDPQFLISFYEKMQSDKGSIPDRFSAQQFSDYHSELNMSSLELGDSALYFCASSLGGFTGYGYTFGSGTRLTVV.

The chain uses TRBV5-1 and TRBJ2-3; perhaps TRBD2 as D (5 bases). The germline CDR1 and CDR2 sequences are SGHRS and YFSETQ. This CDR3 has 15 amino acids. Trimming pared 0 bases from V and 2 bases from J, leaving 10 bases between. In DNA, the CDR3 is TGCGCCAGCAGCTTGGCAGGACTTTACACAGATACGCAGTATTTT. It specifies CASSLAGLYTDTQYF.

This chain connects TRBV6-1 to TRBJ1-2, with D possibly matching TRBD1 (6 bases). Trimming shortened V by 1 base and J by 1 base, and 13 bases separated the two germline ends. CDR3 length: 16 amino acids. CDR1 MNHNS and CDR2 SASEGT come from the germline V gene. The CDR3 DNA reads TGTGCCAGCAGTGAAGAAGAGGGGGGGTTTAACTATGGCTACACCTTC. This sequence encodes CASSEEEGGFNYGYTF.

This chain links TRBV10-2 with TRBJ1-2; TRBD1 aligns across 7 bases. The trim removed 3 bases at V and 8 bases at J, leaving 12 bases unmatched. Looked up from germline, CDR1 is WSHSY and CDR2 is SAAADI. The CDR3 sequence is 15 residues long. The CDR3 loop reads CASSDRGQAGWGYTF. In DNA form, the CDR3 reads TGCGCCAGCAGTGACCGCGGACAGGCGGGATGGGGCTACACCTTC.

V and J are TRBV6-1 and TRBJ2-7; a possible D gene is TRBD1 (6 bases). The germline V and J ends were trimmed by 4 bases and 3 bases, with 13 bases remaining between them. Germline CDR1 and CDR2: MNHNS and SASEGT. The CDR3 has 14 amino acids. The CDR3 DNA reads TGTGCCAGCAGTGCCGGGACACCCTTCTACGAGCAGTACTTC. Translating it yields CASSAGTPFYEQYF.

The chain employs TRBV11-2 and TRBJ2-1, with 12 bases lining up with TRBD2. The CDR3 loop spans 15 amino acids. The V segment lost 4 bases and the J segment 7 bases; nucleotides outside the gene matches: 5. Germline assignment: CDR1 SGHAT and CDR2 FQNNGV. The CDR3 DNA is TGTGCCAGCAGCTATACTAGCGGGGGGCCGAATGAGCAGTTCTTC. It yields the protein CASSYTSGGPNEQFF.

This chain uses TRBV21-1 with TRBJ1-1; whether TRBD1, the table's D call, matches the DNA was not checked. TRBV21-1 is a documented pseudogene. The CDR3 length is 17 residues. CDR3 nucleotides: TGTGCCAGCAGGAAGACTTACCGGGACAGCGAGAACACTGAAGCTTTCTTT. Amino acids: CASRKTYRDSENTEAFF.

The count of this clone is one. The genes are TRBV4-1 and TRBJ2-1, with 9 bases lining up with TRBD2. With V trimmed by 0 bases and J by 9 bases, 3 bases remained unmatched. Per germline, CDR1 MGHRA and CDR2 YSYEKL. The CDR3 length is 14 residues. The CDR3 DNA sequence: TGCGCCAGCAGCCAAGAAGGGACTAGCCGTGAGCAGTTCTTC. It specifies CASSQEGTSREQFF.

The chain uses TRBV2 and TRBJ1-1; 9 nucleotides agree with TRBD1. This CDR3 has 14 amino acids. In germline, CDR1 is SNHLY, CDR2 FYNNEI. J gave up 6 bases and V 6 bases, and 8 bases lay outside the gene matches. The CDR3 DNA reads TGTGCCAGCAGCTGGACAGGGGATAGGGCTGAAGCTTTCTTT. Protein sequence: CASSWTGDRAEAFF.

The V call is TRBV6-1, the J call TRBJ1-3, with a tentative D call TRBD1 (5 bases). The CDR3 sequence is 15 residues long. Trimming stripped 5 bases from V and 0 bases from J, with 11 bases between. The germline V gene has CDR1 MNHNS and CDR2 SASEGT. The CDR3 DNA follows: TGTGCCAGCAGTCAGGGTCGAACCTCTGGAAACACCATATATTTT. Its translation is CASSQGRTSGNTIYF.

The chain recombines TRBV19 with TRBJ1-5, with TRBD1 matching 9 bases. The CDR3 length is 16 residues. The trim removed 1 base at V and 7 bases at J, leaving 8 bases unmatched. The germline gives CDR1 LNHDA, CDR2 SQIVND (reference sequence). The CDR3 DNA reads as TGTGCCAGTAGTATAGTACAGGGGGCGTCAGGCCAGCCCCAGCATTTT. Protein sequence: CASSIVQGASGQPQHF.

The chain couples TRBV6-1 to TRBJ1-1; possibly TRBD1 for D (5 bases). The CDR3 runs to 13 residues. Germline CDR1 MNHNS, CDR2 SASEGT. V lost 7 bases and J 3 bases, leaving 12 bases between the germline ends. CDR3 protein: CASNLREHTEAFF. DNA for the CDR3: TGTGCCAGCAACCTCAGGGAACACACTGAAGCTTTCTTT.

The CDR3: CASSYLPGTTNYEQYF. CDR3 bases: TGTGCCAGCAGTTACTTGCCAGGGACAACAAACTACGAGCAGTACTTC. The J gene is TRBJ2-7, the V gene TRBV7-8; D may be TRBD1 (6 bases). Germline lookup yields CDR1 SGHVS and CDR2 FQNEAQ. CDR3 length: 16 amino acids. V was trimmed by 6 bases and J by 3 bases, leaving 21 bases between them.

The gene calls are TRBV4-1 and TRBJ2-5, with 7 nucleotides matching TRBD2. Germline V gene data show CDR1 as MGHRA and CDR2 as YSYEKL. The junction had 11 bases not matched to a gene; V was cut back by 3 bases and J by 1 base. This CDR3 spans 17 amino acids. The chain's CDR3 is CASSHRLRGNIQETQYF. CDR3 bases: TGCGCCAGCAGCCATAGATTGCGGGGGAACATCCAAGAGACCCAGTACTTC.

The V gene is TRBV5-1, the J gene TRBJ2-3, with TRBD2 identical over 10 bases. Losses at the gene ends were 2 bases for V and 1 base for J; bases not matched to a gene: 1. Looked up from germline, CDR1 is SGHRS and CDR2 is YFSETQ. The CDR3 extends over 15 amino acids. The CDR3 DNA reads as TGCGCCAGCAGCTTCAGCGGGAGGGGCACAGATACGCAGTATTTT. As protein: CASSFSGRGTDTQYF. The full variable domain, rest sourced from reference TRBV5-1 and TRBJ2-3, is KAGVTQTPRYLIKTRGQQVTLSCSPISGHRSVSWYQQTPGQGLQFLFEYFSETQRNKGNFPGRFSGRQFSNSRSEMNVSTLELGDSALYLCASSFSGRGTDTQYFGPGTRLTVL.

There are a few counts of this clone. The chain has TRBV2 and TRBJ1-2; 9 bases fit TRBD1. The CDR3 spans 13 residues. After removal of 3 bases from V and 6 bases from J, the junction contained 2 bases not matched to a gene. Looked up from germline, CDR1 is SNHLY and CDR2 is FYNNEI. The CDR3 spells CASSDRTGDGYTF. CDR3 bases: TGTGCCAGCAGTGACCGGACAGGGGATGGCTACACCTTC.

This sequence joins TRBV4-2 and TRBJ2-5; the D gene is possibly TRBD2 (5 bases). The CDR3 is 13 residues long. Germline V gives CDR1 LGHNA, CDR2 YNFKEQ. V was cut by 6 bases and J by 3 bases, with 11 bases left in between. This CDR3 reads CASSRDLEETQYF. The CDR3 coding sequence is TGTGCCAGCAGTCGGGATCTCGAAGAGACCCAGTACTTC.

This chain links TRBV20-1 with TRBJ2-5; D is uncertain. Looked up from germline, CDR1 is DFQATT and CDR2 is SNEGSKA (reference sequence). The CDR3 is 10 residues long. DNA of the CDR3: TGCAGCCCTTCGGGTGAGACCCAGTACTTC. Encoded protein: CSPSGETQYF.

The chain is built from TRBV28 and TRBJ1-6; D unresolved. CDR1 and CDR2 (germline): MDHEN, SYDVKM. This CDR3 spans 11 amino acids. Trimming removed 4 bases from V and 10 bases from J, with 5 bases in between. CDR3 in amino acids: CASSSGSPLHF. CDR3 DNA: TGTGCCAGCAGTTCGGGATCACCCCTCCACTTT.

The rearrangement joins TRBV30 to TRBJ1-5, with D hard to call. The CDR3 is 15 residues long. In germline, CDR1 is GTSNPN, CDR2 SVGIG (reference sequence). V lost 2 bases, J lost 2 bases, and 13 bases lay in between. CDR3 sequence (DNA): TGTGCCTGGAGTCGGGCGGGGATTCGCAATCAGCCCCAGCATTTT. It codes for CAWSRAGIRNQPQHF.

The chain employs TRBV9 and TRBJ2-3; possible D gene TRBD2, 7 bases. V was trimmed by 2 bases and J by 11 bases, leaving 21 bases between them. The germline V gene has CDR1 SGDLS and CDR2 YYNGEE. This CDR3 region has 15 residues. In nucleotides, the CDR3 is TGTGCCAGCAGCGTTTCTTTGGGGGGGCCTCCCGAGCAGTATTTT. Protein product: CASSVSLGGPPEQYF.

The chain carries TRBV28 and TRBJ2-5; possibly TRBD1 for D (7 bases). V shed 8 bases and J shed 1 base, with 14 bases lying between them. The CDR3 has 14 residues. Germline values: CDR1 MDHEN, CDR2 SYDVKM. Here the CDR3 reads CASRAGTAQETQYF. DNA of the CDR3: TGTGCCAGCCGGGCGGGGACAGCCCAAGAGACCCAGTACTTC.

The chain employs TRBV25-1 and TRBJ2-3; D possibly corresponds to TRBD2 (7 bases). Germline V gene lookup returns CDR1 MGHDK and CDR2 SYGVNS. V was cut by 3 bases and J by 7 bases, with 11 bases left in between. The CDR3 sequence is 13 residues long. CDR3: CASSDVGGHTQYF. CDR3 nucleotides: TGTGCCAGCAGTGATGTGGGGGGGCATACGCAGTATTTT.

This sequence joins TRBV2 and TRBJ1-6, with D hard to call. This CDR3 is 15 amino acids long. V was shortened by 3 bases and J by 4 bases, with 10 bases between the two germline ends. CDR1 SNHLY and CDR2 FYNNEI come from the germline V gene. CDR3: CASSDPRIYNSPLHF. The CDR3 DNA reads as TGTGCCAGCAGTGACCCGCGGATTTATAATTCACCCCTCCACTTT. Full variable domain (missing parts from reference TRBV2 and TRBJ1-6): EPEVTQTPSHQVTQMGQEVILRCVPISNHLYFYWYRQILGQKVEFLVSFYNNEISEKSEIFDDQFSVERPDGSNFTLKIRSTKLEDSAMYFCASSDPRIYNSPLHFGNGTRLTVT.